This T cell receptor beta chain was retrieved from a study of cytomegalovirus exposure and HLA in healthy donors. Broader study findings: The study put 150 or so TCR beta chains on its list as cytomegalovirus-associated. Many donors shared some public TCRs, even though most TCR sequences were rare. Sequence variants that were highly shared formed a cluster that was likely a sequencing artifact.

Amplification used 60 Vbeta primers and 13 Jbeta primers. Assay: immunoSEQ multiplex PCR; the TCRdb copy retains only in-frame clones and omits some. The sample has roughly 110,000 clones; more than 60% are singletons. Between the trimmed V and J ends, which lost 8 bases and 5 bases, there was a span of 12 bases. Germline CDR1 and CDR2: SNHLY and FYNNEI. This CDR3 comprises 12 residues. As concerns this clone: The antigen remains unidentified.

Sequencing was carried out using PBMCs. The receptor's source is a man in his fifties or sixties in good health and CMV-seronegative. V and J are TRBV2 and TRBJ2-5; D may be TRBD2 (6 bases). The CDR3 loop is CASLTRLETQYF. The CDR3 bases are TGTGCCAGCCTGACTAGGCTGGAGACCCAGTACTTC.